This T cell receptor (beta chain) was sequenced during a study of T-cell reconstitution after alpha-beta-depleted transplantation in children. As regards this clonotype: Its antigen is unidentified.

Per the germline V gene, CDR1 is LNHNV and CDR2 is YYDKDF (reference sequence). Between the trimmed V and J ends, which lost 2 bases and 5 bases, there was a span of 15 bases. The CDR3 is 15 residues long. General study findings and limits: One year after transplant, T-cell counts and diversity came mostly from newly produced T cells. It was surviving recipient T cells and thymic progenitors that gave some patients high TCRbeta diversity at day 60. Expanded graft clones numbering several hundred reportedly gave rise to alpha-beta T cells about two months after transplant.

Unique molecular identifiers were used in preparing the TCRbeta library. TCRdb reanalysed the PCR reads using MiXCR and keeps one entry per CDR3 protein. This table has 250,000 to 350,000 distinct CDR3 sequences, roughly 21% appearing once. This chain uses TRBV15 with TRBJ1-1; D possibly corresponds to TRBD1 (6 bases). The sample in question was PBMCs, mostly from graft donor cells, obtained 180 days after TCRalphabeta/CD19-depleted stem cell transplant. The TCR was taken from a male patient aged 10-17 years who had a stem cell transplant for acute lymphoblastic leukemia, so the T cells may come from the graft donor. The CDR3 DNA reads TGTGCCACCAGCAGATTCCCAGGGGTACGGACTGAAGCTTTCTTT. It specifies CATSRFPGVRTEAFF.